This T cell receptor beta chain is from a study of shared clonotypes between healthy human individuals. Study-level points and caveats: Measured sharing among donors was expected to vary with sequencing depth. Naive subsets generally had larger estimated richness than memory subsets. With a handful of donors compared, approximately 5% of naive CD4 clonotypes were shared.

Points on this clone: Its cognate antigen is unknown.

The CDR3 is 11 residues long. Germline V gene sequence: CDR1 MDHEN, CDR2 SYDVKM. Trimming pared 9 bases from V and 6 bases from J, leaving 11 bases between. The run depth of the assay was deep. Repertoires were generated with immunoSEQ multiplex PCR, while TCRdb's copy carries only in-frame clones and drops some. This sample yields millions of clones, of which over 85% are seen a single time; under 0.45% belongs to the top ten. The receptor was derived from a man aged 18 to 35 in good health. Some clones in this sample may be carry-over from other donors' samples. The rearrangement uses TRBV28 and TRBJ1-2; TRBD1 might be the D (6 bases). Sequencing was done on a sample of naive CD4+ T cells from PBMCs. The sample's subset: CD45RA+ positively selected. For the CDR3, the DNA is TGTGCCAGTCATAACAGGGATGGCTACACCTTC. This codes for CASHNRDGYTF.